This T cell receptor beta chain appears in the sequencing data of a study of tumor-infiltrating lymphocytes in primary liver carcinoma. Study-wide findings and caveats: Blood trailed tumors significantly in top-250-clone fraction (p = 0.039). There were only about 8-25% of top clones found in all five tumor regions. Pairs comparing tumor with adjacent tissue or blood overlapped less than pairs drawn from tumor regions.

The CDR3 extends over 16 amino acids. Germline CDR1 is ENHRY and CDR2 is SYGVKD. TCR beta cDNA was reverse-transcribed from about 550 ng of total RNA. The reaction used a constant-region primer and ProtoScript II reverse transcriptase. Three nested multiplex PCR rounds, a slightly modified ARM-PCR method, built the TCR beta libraries. Use of TRBV1-TRBV30 forward primers with a C-beta reverse primer characterized the first two PCR rounds, which lasted about 9 cycles each. TCRdb fed the multiplex PCR reads into MiXCR, producing one record per CDR3 protein. The repertoire consists of about 32,000 distinct CDR3 sequences, with around 80% occurring once and the leading ten covering 36%. Concerning this clonotype itself: The antigen remains undetermined. Sequence at one end of the junction differs from germline and may be a read error.

The source material, 20-30 mg of unsorted bulk tissue, was used to co-extract RNA and DNA. The chain recombines TRBV10-3 with TRBJ2-3; 7 nucleotides align to TRBD2. The sample consisted of liver tumor tissue from sampling region 5. Subset reported: tumor region T5, tumor centre. The clonotype was recovered from a man in his forties with primary liver carcinoma and hepatitis B virus infection. Written as DNA, the CDR3 is TGTGCCATCAGCCGGGACTACCAATGGGGCACAGATCCGCACTATTTT. This gives the protein CAISRDYQWGTDPHYF.